One sample yielded the 11 T cell receptor beta chains listed below, sequenced in a study of technical replicates of blood from a few donors. The method was immunoSEQ multiplex PCR; TCRdb's version includes in-frame clones alone and lacks a portion of them. In the table there are 50,000 or so clones, approximately 90% of which are singletons. The sequenced sample consisted of PBMCs. These receptors were obtained from a human donor in good health. Some clones in this sample may be carry-over from other donors' samples.

The gene calls are TRBV5-1 and TRBJ2-7; 10 bases map to TRBD2. Germline CDR1 reads SGHRS; CDR2 reads YFSETQ. Trimming cost V 2 bases and J 1 base; bases outside gene matches: 6. There are 16 residues in the CDR3. CDR3: CASSFRTSGFSYEQYF. The CDR3 region has the DNA TGCGCCAGCAGCTTTCGGACTAGCGGTTTTTCCTACGAGCAGTACTTC. Full variable domain (missing parts from reference TRBV5-1 and TRBJ2-7): KAGVTQTPRYLIKTRGQQVTLSCSPISGHRSVSWYQQTPGQGLQFLFEYFSETQRNKGNFPGRFSGRQFSNSRSEMNVSTLELGDSALYLCASSFRTSGFSYEQYFGPGTRLTVT.

The sample holds one count of this clone. The chain recombines TRBV10-3 with TRBJ2-2, with D possibly being TRBD2 (5 bases). Trimming removed 5 bases from V and 6 bases from J, with 13 bases in between. Germline lookup yields CDR1 ENHRY and CDR2 SYGVKD. This CDR3 comprises 14 residues. In DNA form, the CDR3 reads TGTGCCATCAGTAAGGGTATGGGAGCCGGGGAGCTGTTTTTT. It is translated as CAISKGMGAGELFF.

V is TRBV29-1 and J is TRBJ1-2, with 10 bases lining up with TRBD1. The CDR3 sequence is 13 residues long. The V gene's germline CDR1 is SQVTM and CDR2 ANQGSEA. The CDR3 DNA is TGCAGAGCCCCGGGACAGGGGAACTATGGCTACACCTTC. As protein: CRAPGQGNYGYTF.

This clone was seen just once. The chain carries TRBV18 and TRBJ1-1; D is perhaps TRBD1 (5 bases). V lost 3 bases and J 2 bases, leaving 7 bases between the germline ends. The CDR3 sequence is 13 residues long. CDR1 and CDR2 (germline): KGHSH, LQKENI. For the CDR3, the DNA is TGTGCCAGCTCACCCCAGGGTAACACTGAAGCTTTCTTT. Amino acids: CASSPQGNTEAFF.

V and J are TRBV10-3 and TRBJ2-5; D perhaps matches TRBD1 (6 bases). The J call may be wrong; the DNA end is better matched by TRBJ2-7. This CDR3 region has 15 residues. Germline V gene lookup returns CDR1 ENHRY and CDR2 SYGVKD. CDR3 in amino acids: CATGVPGVKAYEQYF. In DNA, the CDR3 is TGTGCCACCGGGGTCCCAGGGGTTAAAGCCTACGAGCAGTACTTC.

V usage is TRBV4-2 and J usage is TRBJ2-3; 8 nucleotides align to TRBD1. The CDR3 covers 16 residues. Trimming took 1 base from V and 0 from J; bases not matched to a gene: 3. Germline assignment: CDR1 LGHNA and CDR2 YNFKEQ. The CDR3 region is CASSQAGQASTDTQYF. CDR3 sequence (DNA): TGTGCCAGCAGCCAAGCGGGACAGGCGAGCACAGATACGCAGTATTTT.

The genes are TRBV6-5 and TRBJ2-1, with no clear D. The V end was cut by 4 bases, the J end by 12 bases, with 13 bases between. Germline V gene data show CDR1 as MNHEY and CDR2 as SVGAGI. The CDR3 runs to 12 residues. CDR3: CASSSTRMGQFF. The CDR3 DNA sequence: TGTGCCAGCAGTTCAACGCGGATGGGGCAGTTCTTC.

J is TRBJ2-7 and V is TRBV11-2, with 11 bases that match TRBD2. The CDR3 extends over 15 amino acids. CDR1 and CDR2 (germline): SGHAT, FQNNGV. V was clipped by 3 bases and J by 5 bases; unmatched bases: 6. The CDR3 is CASSFTSGGFDEQYF. The CDR3, as DNA: TGTGCCAGCAGCTTCACTAGCGGGGGTTTCGACGAGCAGTACTTC. The full variable domain, its missing parts supplied by reference TRBV11-2 and TRBJ2-7, is EAGVAQSPRYKIIEKRQSVAFWCNPISGHATLYWYQQILGQGPKLLIQFQNNGVVDDSQLPKDRFSAERLKGVDSTLKIQPAKLEDSAVYLCASSFTSGGFDEQYFGPGTRLTVT.

V gene TRBV4-3 combines with J gene TRBJ1-2; D might be TRBD1 (6 bases). CDR1 is LGHNA, CDR2 YSLEER, per germline. This CDR3 has 14 residues. V was trimmed by 2 bases and J by 2 bases, leaving 9 bases between them. CDR3 protein: CASSQIGQNYGYTF. CDR3 nucleotides: TGCGCCAGCAGCCAAATTGGACAGAACTATGGCTACACCTTC.

The chain links TRBV6-4 to TRBJ1-5; D remains ambiguous. From germline, CDR1 is MRHNA and CDR2 SNTAGT. The CDR3 extends over 13 amino acids. The V gene lost 3 bases and the J gene lost 4 bases, with 7 bases spanning the gap. In DNA, the CDR3 is TGTGCCAGCAGTGAGGCGGCAAATCAGCCCCAGCATTTT. Its protein product is CASSEAANQPQHF.

The V gene is TRBV5-4, the J gene TRBJ2-3; TRBD2 aligns across 7 bases. CDR3 length: 16 amino acids. Germline assignment: CDR1 SGHNT and CDR2 YYREEE (reference sequence). J lost 1 base, V lost 4 bases, and 9 bases had no gene match. CDR3 sequence (DNA): TGTGCCAGCAGCCCTCTGGGGGACTACCGCACAGATACGCAGTATTTT. This encodes CASSPLGDYRTDTQYF. Full variable domain (missing parts from reference TRBV5-4 and TRBJ2-3): ETGVTQSPTHLIKTRGQQVTLRCSSQSGHNTVSWYQQALGQGPQFIFQYYREEENGRGNFPPRFSGLQFPNYSSELNVNALELDDSALYLCASSPLGDYRTDTQYFGPGTRLTVL.